This TCR beta chain was identified in a study of blood T cell repertoires in COVID-19. Turning to the study itself: Acute and convalescent COVID-19 samples came from the United States, Italy and Spain. The analysed material was cDNA or gDNA that came from T cells, B-cell-depleted T cells, or PBMCs.

Under the authors' procedure: Estimation of nucleated cell counts was performed using reference gene primer amplification. Data came from immunoSEQ multiplex PCR; TCRdb stores just in-frame clones and leaves some out. The DNA was the basis for D and trimming; V, J and clone size are from that table. The profile shows more than 250,000 clones, about 85% of them singletons. With 5 bases removed from V and 1 base from J, the gap between germline ends came to 8 bases. The V gene's germline CDR1 is SGHTA and CDR2 FQGTGA. The CDR3 has 13 residues. The sequence derives from a man aged 18 to 30 with active or convalescent COVID-19. Input material: peripheral blood. V and J are TRBV7-3 and TRBJ1-1; possible D gene TRBD1, 6 bases. The CDR3 is CASSAQGNTEAFF. DNA for the CDR3: TGTGCCAGCAGCGCACAGGGGAACACTGAAGCTTTCTTT.